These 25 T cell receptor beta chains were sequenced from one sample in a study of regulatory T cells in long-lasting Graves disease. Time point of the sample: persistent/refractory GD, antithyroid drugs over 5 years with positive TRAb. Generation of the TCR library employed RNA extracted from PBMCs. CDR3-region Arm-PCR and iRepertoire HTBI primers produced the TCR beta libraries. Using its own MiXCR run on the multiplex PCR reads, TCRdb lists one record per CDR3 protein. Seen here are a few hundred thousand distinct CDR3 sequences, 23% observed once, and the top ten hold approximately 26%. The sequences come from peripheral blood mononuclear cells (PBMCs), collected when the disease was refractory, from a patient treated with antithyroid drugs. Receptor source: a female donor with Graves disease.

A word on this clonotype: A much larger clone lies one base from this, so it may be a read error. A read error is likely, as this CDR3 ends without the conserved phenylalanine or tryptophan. The CDR3 loop is CASSFRNQETQYL. The CDR3 DNA sequence: TGTGCCAGCAGTTTCCGGAACCAAGAGACCCAGTACCTC. The J gene is TRBJ2-5, the V gene TRBV12-3 or TRBV12-4; no reliable D call. There are 13 residues in the CDR3. Trimming removed 3 bases at V and 0 bases at J, with 5 bases between.

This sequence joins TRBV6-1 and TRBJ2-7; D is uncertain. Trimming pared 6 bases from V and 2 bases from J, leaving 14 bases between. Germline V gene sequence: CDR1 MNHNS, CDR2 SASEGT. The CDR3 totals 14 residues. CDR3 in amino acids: CASRETENPYEQYF. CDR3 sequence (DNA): TGTGCCAGCAGAGAAACAGAAAACCCCTACGAGCAGTACTTC.

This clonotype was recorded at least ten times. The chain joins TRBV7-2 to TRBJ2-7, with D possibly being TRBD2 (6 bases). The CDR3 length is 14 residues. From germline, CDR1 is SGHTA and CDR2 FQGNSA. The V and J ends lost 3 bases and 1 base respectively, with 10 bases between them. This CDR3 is CASSFLSGSYEQYF. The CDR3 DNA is TGTGCCAGCAGCTTCCTTAGCGGATCCTACGAGCAGTACTTC.

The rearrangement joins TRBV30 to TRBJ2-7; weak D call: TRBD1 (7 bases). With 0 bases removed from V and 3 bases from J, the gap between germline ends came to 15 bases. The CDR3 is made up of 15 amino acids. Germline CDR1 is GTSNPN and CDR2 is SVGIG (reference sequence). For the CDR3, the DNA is TGTGCCTGGAGTGTAAGGGCGGGACAGCACTACGAGCAGTACTTC. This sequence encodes CAWSVRAGQHYEQYF.

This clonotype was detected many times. The CDR3 protein is CASSENTGSTDTQYF. The CDR3 coding sequence is TGTGCCAGCAGTGAAAACACAGGGAGCACAGATACGCAGTATTTT. This chain joins TRBV6-1 and TRBJ2-3; maybe TRBD1 (6 bases). The ends were cut back, 2 bases at V and 0 bases at J, with 9 bases in the middle. The CDR3 loop spans 15 amino acids. Germline V gene data show CDR1 as MNHNS and CDR2 as SASEGT.

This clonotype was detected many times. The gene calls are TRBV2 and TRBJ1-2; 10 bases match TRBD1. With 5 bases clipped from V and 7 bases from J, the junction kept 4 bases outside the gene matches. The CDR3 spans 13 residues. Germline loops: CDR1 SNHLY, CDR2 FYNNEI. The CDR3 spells CASSSGTGVGYTF. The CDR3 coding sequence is TGTGCCAGCAGTTCCGGGACAGGGGTTGGCTACACCTTC.

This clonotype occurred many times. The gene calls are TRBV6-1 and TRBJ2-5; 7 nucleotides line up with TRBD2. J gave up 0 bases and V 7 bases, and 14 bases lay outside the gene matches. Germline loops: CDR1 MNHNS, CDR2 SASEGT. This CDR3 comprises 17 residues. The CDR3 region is CASISLVGLADQETQYF. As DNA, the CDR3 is TGTGCCAGCATATCTCTCGTCGGGCTAGCGGACCAAGAGACCCAGTACTTC.

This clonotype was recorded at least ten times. CDR3 sequence reads: CASPPGPGLSIQPQHF. In nucleotides, the CDR3 is TGTGCCAGCCCCCCTGGGCCGGGACTAAGTATTCAGCCCCAGCATTTT. The chain is built from TRBV28 and TRBJ1-5; D perhaps matches TRBD1 (5 bases). V was clipped by 8 bases and J by 6 bases, with 23 bases between them. CDR1 and CDR2 from the germline V gene are MDHEN and SYDVKM. The CDR3 is 16 amino acids.

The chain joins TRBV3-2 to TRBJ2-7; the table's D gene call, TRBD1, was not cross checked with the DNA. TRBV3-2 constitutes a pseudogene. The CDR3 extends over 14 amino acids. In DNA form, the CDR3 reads TGTGCCAGCAGCCGAACCACAGGGGAAGGCGAGCAGTACTTC. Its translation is CASSRTTGEGEQYF.

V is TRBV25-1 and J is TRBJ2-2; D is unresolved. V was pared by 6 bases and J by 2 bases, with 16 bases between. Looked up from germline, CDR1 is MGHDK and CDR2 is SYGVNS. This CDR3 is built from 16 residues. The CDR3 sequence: CASRASTHLNTGELFF. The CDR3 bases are TGTGCCAGCAGAGCCTCCACTCACCTAAACACCGGGGAGCTGTTTTTT.

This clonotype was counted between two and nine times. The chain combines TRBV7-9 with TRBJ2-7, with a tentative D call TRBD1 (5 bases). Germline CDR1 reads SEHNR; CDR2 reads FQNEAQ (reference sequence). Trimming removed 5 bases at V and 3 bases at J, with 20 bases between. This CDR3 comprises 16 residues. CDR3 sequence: CASSPPGWSGNYEQYF. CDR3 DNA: TGTGCCAGCAGCCCCCCAGGGTGGAGTGGTAACTACGAGCAGTACTTC.

The CDR3 coding sequence is TGCGCCAGCAGCTGGGTACTCAACACTGAAGCTTTCTTT. The encoded protein is CASSWVLNTEAFF. This chain connects TRBV5-1 to TRBJ1-1; D is unresolved. Germline CDR1 reads SGHRS; CDR2 reads YFSETQ. V dropped 3 bases and J dropped 2 bases, with 8 bases sitting between them. This CDR3 is built from 13 residues.

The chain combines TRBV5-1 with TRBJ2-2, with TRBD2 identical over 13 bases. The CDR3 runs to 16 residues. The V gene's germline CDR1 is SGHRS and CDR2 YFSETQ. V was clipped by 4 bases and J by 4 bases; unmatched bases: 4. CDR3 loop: CASSRGTSGVTGELFF. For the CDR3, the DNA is TGCGCCAGCAGCAGAGGGACTAGCGGGGTCACCGGGGAGCTGTTTTTT.

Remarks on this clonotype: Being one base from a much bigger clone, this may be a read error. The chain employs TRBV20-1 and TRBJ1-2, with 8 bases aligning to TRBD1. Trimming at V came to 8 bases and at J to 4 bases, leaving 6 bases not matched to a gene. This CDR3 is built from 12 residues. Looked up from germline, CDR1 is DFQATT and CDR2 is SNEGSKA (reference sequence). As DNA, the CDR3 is TGCAGTCCTCCCGGGACAGGCTATGGCTACACCTTC. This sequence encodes CSPPGTGYGYTF.

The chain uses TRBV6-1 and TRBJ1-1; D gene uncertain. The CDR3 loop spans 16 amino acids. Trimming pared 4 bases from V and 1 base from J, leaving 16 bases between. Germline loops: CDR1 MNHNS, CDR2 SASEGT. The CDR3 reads CASSVDQIGSNTEAFF. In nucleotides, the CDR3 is TGTGCCAGCAGTGTAGACCAGATTGGGTCGAACACTGAAGCTTTCTTT.

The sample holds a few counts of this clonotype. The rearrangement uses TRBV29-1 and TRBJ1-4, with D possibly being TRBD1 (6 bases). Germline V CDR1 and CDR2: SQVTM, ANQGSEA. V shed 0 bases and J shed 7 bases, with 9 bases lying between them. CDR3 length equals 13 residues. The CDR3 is CSVEEGAGEKLFF. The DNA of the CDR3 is TGCAGCGTTGAAGAGGGGGCCGGTGAAAAACTGTTTTTT.

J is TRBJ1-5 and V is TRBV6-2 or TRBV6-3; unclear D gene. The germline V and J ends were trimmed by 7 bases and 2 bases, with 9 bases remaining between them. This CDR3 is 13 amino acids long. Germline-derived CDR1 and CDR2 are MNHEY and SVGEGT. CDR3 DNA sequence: TGTGCCAGCAAGGTCATTGGCAATCAGCCCCAGCATTTT. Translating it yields CASKVIGNQPQHF.

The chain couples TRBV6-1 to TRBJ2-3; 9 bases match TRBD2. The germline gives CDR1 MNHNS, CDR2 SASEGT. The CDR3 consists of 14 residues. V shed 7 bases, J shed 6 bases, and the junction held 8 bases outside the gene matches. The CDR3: CASTVAGVGDTQYF. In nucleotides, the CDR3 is TGTGCCAGCACCGTAGCGGGAGTGGGGGATACGCAGTATTTT.

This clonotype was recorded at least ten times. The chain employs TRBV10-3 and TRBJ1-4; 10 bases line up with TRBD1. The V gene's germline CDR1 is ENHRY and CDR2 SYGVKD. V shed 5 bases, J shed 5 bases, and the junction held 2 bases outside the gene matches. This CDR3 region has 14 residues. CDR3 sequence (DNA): TGTGCCATCAGTCCGGGACAGGGGAATGAAAAACTGTTTTTT. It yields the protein CAISPGQGNEKLFF.

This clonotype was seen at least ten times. CDR3 sequence reads: CASSYPLETSKFLAKNIQYF. The CDR3 region has the DNA TGTGCCAGCAGTTACCCTTTGGAGACTAGCAAGTTTCTAGCCAAAAACATTCAGTACTTC. The rearrangement joins TRBV6-5 to TRBJ2-4; TRBD2 matches 7 bases. Germline CDR1 MNHEY, CDR2 SVGAGI. The CDR3 extends over 20 amino acids. The trim removed 2 bases at V and 0 bases at J, leaving 16 bases unmatched.

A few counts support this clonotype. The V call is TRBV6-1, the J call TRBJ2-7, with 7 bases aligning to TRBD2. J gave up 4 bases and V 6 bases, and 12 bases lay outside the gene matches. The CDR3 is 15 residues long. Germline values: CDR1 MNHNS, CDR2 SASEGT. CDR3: CASSPQLGGRYEQYF. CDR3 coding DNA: TGTGCCAGCAGCCCTCAGTTGGGGGGGAGGTACGAGCAGTACTTC.

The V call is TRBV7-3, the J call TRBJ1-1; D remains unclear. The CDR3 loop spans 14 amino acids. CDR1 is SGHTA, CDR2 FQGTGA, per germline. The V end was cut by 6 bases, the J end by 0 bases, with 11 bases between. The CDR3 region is CASRRARMNTEAFF. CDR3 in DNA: TGTGCCAGCAGGCGAGCGCGAATGAACACTGAAGCTTTCTTT.

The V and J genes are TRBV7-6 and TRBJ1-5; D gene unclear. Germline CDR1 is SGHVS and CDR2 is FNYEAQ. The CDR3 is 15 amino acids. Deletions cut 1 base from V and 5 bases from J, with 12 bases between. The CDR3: CASSLGRFGHQPQHF. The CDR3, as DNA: TGTGCCAGCAGCTTAGGCAGGTTCGGGCATCAGCCCCAGCATTTT.

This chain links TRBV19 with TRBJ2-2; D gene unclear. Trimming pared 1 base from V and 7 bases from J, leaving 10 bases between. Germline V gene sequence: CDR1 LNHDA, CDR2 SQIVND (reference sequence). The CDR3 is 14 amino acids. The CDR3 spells CASSIVRANGELFF. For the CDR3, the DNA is TGTGCCAGTAGTATAGTACGGGCGAACGGGGAGCTGTTTTTT.

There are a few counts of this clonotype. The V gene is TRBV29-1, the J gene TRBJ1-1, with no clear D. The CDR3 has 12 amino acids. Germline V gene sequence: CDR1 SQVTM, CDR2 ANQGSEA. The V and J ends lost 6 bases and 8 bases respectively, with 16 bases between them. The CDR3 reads CSVVKTSSEAFF. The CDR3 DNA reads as TGCAGCGTCGTTAAGACGAGCTCGGAAGCTTTCTTT. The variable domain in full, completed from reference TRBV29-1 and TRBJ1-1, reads SAVISQKPSRDICQRGTSLTIQCQVDSQVTMMFWYRQQPGQSLTLIATANQGSEATYESGFVIDKFPISRPNLTFSTLTVSNMSPEDSSIYLCSVVKTSSEAFFGQGTRLTVV.